This T cell receptor beta chain was obtained from a study of blood T cell repertoires in COVID-19. Study at large: Collection of acute and convalescent COVID-19 samples took place in the United States, Italy and Spain. Sources were T cells, B-cell-depleted T cells, or PBMCs; the material itself was cDNA or gDNA.

Which cohort a participant joined came from the clinical history participants gave. This CDR3 spans 16 amino acids. The V segment lost 0 bases and the J segment 4 bases; nucleotides outside the gene matches: 6. Germline assignment: CDR1 MNHEY and CDR2 SVGAGI. In the authors' workflow: Counts of nucleated cells, estimated from reference gene primer amplification, were obtained. Here immunoSEQ multiplex PCR was the method, and the copy in TCRdb shows in-frame clones only, minus some. D and trimming come from the DNA, and the V and J calls and clone size come from that table. The profile covers 300,000 to 450,000 clones, with approximately 90% appearing a single time and 1.2% taken by the ten largest.

Sequencing used PBMCs or T cells enriched from blood (not recorded which). The V and J genes are TRBV6-5 and TRBJ1-3, with 7 bases lining up with TRBD1. This clonotype originated in a woman aged 18-29 years who had recovered from COVID-19. The chain's CDR3 is CASSYSLTGSGNTIYF. The CDR3, as DNA: TGTGCCAGCAGTTACTCCCTGACAGGGTCCGGAAACACCATATATTTT.